The TCR beta chain described here comes from a study of T-cell reconstitution after alpha-beta-depleted transplantation in children. Overall study results and limits: The main origin of T-cell counts and diversity one year after transplant was newly produced T cells. The origin of high day-60 TCRbeta diversity in some patients lay in surviving recipient T cells and thymic progenitors.

Library preparation (for TCRbeta) was performed with unique molecular identifiers. TCRdb redid the calling of the PCR reads with MiXCR, one entry per CDR3 protein. In the table there are some 190,000 distinct CDR3 sequences, 11% of which are singletons. This clonotype was found many times. Its specificity is not known. The germline gives CDR1 SGHAT, CDR2 FQNNGV. V was pared by 8 bases and J by 2 bases, with 2 bases between. The CDR3 sequence is 10 residues long. The rearrangement links TRBV11-2 to TRBJ2-3, with no clear D. The origin of this receptor is a boy younger than 10 with acute myeloid leukemia, due to receive a stem cell transplant. Sequenced material: PBMCs, taken before TCRalphabeta/CD19-depleted stem cell transplant. DNA for the CDR3: TGTGCCAGCGACACAGATACGCAGTATTTT. Amino acids: CASDTDTQYF.